Below, 23 T cell receptor beta chains from the same sample are listed, as sequenced in a study of response to subunit inactivated influenza vaccine. TCRdb independently ran MiXCR on the RT-PCR reads; one entry per CDR3 protein. The repertoire holds over 450,000 distinct CDR3 sequences, with approximately 12% as singletons. The source material was PBMCs from blood, sampled around seven weeks after vaccination. The source is a man aged 50 or older who received an inactivated influenza vaccine.

This clonotype was seen at least ten times. The chain has TRBV18 and TRBJ1-5, with D hard to call. This CDR3 contains 14 residues. Per germline, CDR1 KGHSH and CDR2 LQKENI. V was clipped by 2 bases and J by 5 bases, with 10 bases between them. The CDR3 nucleotides read TGTGCCAGCTCACCATTTGTGGGCGATCAGCCCCAGCATTTT. It yields the protein CASSPFVGDQPQHF.

This clonotype was observed at least ten times. The CDR3 DNA reads as TGCGCCAGCAGCCATGGTACAGTCAGGGAGACCCAGTACTTC. This translates into CASSHGTVRETQYF. The chain recombines TRBV4-1 with TRBJ2-5, with D hard to call. The CDR3 contains 14 residues. CDR1 is MGHRA, CDR2 YSYEKL, per germline. V gave up 3 bases and J gave up 5 bases, with 13 bases separating them.

This clonotype was recorded many times. The chain is built from TRBV6-2 or TRBV6-3 and TRBJ1-1, with unresolved D. This CDR3 contains 15 residues. In germline, CDR1 is MNHEY, CDR2 SVGEGT. Deletions cut 2 bases from V and 1 base from J, with 11 bases between. CDR3 residues: CASSYPGLSNTEAFF. DNA for the CDR3: TGTGCCAGCAGTTACCCCGGACTCTCGAACACTGAAGCTTTCTTT.

The J gene is TRBJ1-5, the V gene TRBV27, with D possibly matching TRBD1 (5 bases). V gave up 7 bases and J gave up 3 bases, with 13 bases separating them. This CDR3 comprises 14 residues. Per germline, CDR1 MNHEY and CDR2 SMNVEV (reference sequence). CDR3 in amino acids: CASKVREDNQPQHF. The CDR3 DNA follows: TGTGCCAGCAAAGTCAGGGAAGACAATCAGCCCCAGCATTTT.

The J gene is TRBJ2-2, the V gene TRBV24-1; 8 bases line up with TRBD1. The V segment lost 1 base and the J segment 3 bases; nucleotides outside the gene matches: 3. The CDR3 covers 16 residues. Looked up from germline, CDR1 is KGHDR and CDR2 is SFDVKD. Here the CDR3 reads CATSDFRGPDTGELFF. The CDR3 DNA is TGTGCCACCAGTGATTTCAGGGGGCCGGACACCGGGGAGCTGTTTTTT.

This clonotype was observed a handful of times. V usage is TRBV7-8 and J usage is TRBJ2-2; D is uncertain. The CDR3 extends over 14 amino acids. Trimming pared 2 bases from V and 0 bases from J, leaving 4 bases between. The germline gives CDR1 SGHVS, CDR2 FQNEAQ. The CDR3 sequence: CASSLNANTGELFF. DNA of the CDR3: TGTGCCAGCAGCTTAAATGCGAACACCGGGGAGCTGTTTTTT.

This clonotype was observed a handful of times. This chain uses TRBV6-1 with TRBJ2-7, with 11 bases fitting TRBD1. The germline gives CDR1 MNHNS, CDR2 SASEGT. The CDR3 extends over 15 amino acids. V shed 7 bases and J 1 base; nucleotides not matched to a gene: 6. CDR3 nucleotide sequence: TGTGCCAGCACTAAAGGACAGGGGGCTTCCTACGAGCAGTACTTC. Protein: CASTKGQGASYEQYF.

This clonotype was seen only a few times. The chain has TRBV5-1 and TRBJ2-2; D assignment may be TRBD1 or TRBD2 (5 bases each). The germline V and J ends were trimmed by 2 bases and 4 bases, with 15 bases remaining between them. The germline CDR1 and CDR2 sequences are SGHRS and YFSETQ. The CDR3 covers 16 residues. This CDR3 reads CASSLRAGRGTGELFF. CDR3 DNA: TGCGCCAGCAGCTTAAGGGCAGGGAGAGGCACCGGGGAGCTGTTTTTT. The variable domain in full, completed from reference TRBV5-1 and TRBJ2-2, reads KAGVTQTPRYLIKTRGQQVTLSCSPISGHRSVSWYQQTPGQGLQFLFEYFSETQRNKGNFPGRFSGRQFSNSRSEMNVSTLELGDSALYLCASSLRAGRGTGELFFGEGSRLTVL.

This clonotype was counted at least ten times. V gene TRBV6-5 combines with J gene TRBJ1-2, with D maybe TRBD1 (5 bases). The V end was cut by 0 bases, the J end by 0 bases, with 8 bases between. The CDR3 length is 15 residues. From germline, CDR1 is MNHEY and CDR2 SVGAGI. CDR3 amino acids: CASSYSRGSNYGYTF. For the CDR3, the DNA is TGTGCCAGCAGTTACTCGAGGGGATCTAACTATGGCTACACCTTC.

This clonotype was counted ten times or more. V usage is TRBV6-5 and J usage is TRBJ2-7, with TRBD2 as a possible D gene (5 bases). CDR1 is MNHEY and CDR2 is SVGAGI in the germline V gene. V was shortened by 2 bases and J by 4 bases, with 18 bases between the two germline ends. This CDR3 spans 16 amino acids. Here the CDR3 DNA reads TGTGCCAGCAGTTACGAGGCCGGGATCCACACATACGAGCAGTACTTC. Its translation: CASSYEAGIHTYEQYF.

This chain connects TRBV24-1 to TRBJ2-7; D is perhaps TRBD2 (6 bases). The CDR3 loop spans 13 amino acids. CDR1 and CDR2 from the germline V gene are KGHDR and SFDVKD. Trimming cost V 3 bases and J 9 bases, with 14 bases left between them. CDR3 DNA: TGTGCCACCAGTGATAAGGGACTGGGGGGGCAGTACTTC. Amino acids: CATSDKGLGGQYF.

The rearrangement links TRBV12-3 or TRBV12-4 to TRBJ2-1; possibly TRBD2 for D (6 bases). Trimming took off 3 bases at V and 0 bases at J, with 15 bases between the two ends. The CDR3 consists of 17 residues. The CDR3 nucleotides are TGTGCCAGCAGTTTCCTGGCGGGACTGAGCTCCTACAATGAGCAGTTCTTC. It encodes CASSFLAGLSSYNEQFF.

The chain carries TRBV7-9 and TRBJ1-1, with D uncertain. Germline CDR1 is SEHNR and CDR2 is FQNEAQ (reference sequence). The CDR3 covers 14 residues. V was shortened by 5 bases and J by 4 bases, with 14 bases between the two germline ends. The CDR3 region is CASSLDLGSTEAFF. The CDR3 nucleotides read TGTGCCAGCAGCCTTGACCTGGGGAGCACTGAAGCTTTCTTT.

At least ten counts were recorded for this clonotype. The chain employs TRBV7-8 and TRBJ2-3; D not certain. Germline loops: CDR1 SGHVS, CDR2 FQNEAQ. The V end was cut by 7 bases, the J end by 0 bases, with 17 bases between. This CDR3 region has 16 residues. The CDR3, as DNA: TGTGCCAGCACCCAAGGGCTAGGCAGTAGCACAGATACGCAGTATTTT. Residues: CASTQGLGSSTDTQYF.

This clonotype was found a few times. J is TRBJ2-3 and V is TRBV18; 10 bases align to TRBD2. V lost 2 bases to trimming and J lost 4 bases; unmatched junction nucleotides: 12. Germline assignment: CDR1 KGHSH and CDR2 LQKENI. The CDR3 covers 18 residues. The CDR3 DNA reads as TGTGCCAGCTCACCAACGAGCGGGAGGGCCCAGCGCCCAGATACGCAGTATTTT. Translated: CASSPTSGRAQRPDTQYF.

This clonotype was detected only a few times. The rearrangement joins TRBV20-1 to TRBJ2-3; 7 bases fit TRBD2. Germline CDR1 reads DFQATT; CDR2 reads SNEGSKA (reference sequence). V lost 6 bases, J lost 2 bases, and 14 bases stayed unmatched. This CDR3 region has 16 residues. In DNA, the CDR3 is TGCAGTGCCGCCGGGGCGGGGGTCGTTTCCACAGATACGCAGTATTTT. It is translated as CSAAGAGVVSTDTQYF.

This clonotype was detected a few times. The V call is TRBV5-6, the J call TRBJ1-2; 8 nucleotides align to TRBD1. The V and J ends lost 4 bases and 7 bases, in that order; junction bases with no gene match: 9. This CDR3 is 14 amino acids long. CDR1 is SGHDT and CDR2 is YYEEEE in the germline V gene. CDR3 coding DNA: TGTGCCAGCAGCCTGCCGGGACAGGTTTTTGGCTACACCTTC. It yields the protein CASSLPGQVFGYTF.

V usage is TRBV3-1 and J usage is TRBJ2-7; D is unresolved. CDR3 length: 12 residues. The V end was cut by 1 base, the J end by 5 bases, with 6 bases between. Germline-derived CDR1 and CDR2 are LGHDT and YNNKEL (reference sequence). CDR3 protein: CASSQALNEQYF. The CDR3 coding sequence is TGTGCCAGCAGCCAAGCTTTGAACGAGCAGTACTTC.

This clonotype was seen more than once but under ten times. The chain carries TRBV7-6 and TRBJ2-5, with 9 bases that match TRBD2. The germline V gene encodes CDR1 SGHVS and CDR2 FNYEAQ. The CDR3 is 14 amino acids. V was pared by 0 bases and J by 4 bases, with 0 bases of the junction left unmatched. Here the CDR3 reads CASSLATSGETQYF. DNA for the CDR3: TGTGCCAGCAGCTTAGCGACTAGCGGAGAGACCCAGTACTTC.

The V and J genes are TRBV7-9 and TRBJ2-1, with TRBD2 as a possible D gene (5 bases). CDR3 size: 16 residues. Per the germline V gene, CDR1 is SEHNR and CDR2 is FQNEAQ (reference sequence). V was shortened by 5 bases and J by 1 base, with 15 bases between the two germline ends. The chain's CDR3 is CASSLPWSGSYNEQFF. CDR3 coding DNA: TGTGCCAGCAGCCTCCCGTGGAGCGGATCCTACAATGAGCAGTTCTTC. Using reference TRBV7-9 and TRBJ2-1 for the parts outside the CDR3, the full variable domain is DTGVSQNPRHKITKRGQNVTFRCDPISEHNRLYWYRQTLGQGPEFLTYFQNEAQLEKSRLLSDRFSAERPKGSFSTLEIQRTEQGDSAMYLCASSLPWSGSYNEQFFGPGTRLTVL.

This clonotype has a count of ten or more. The V call is TRBV7-9, the J call TRBJ1-1; no definite D call. The CDR3 consists of 12 residues. Germline CDR1 is SEHNR and CDR2 is FQNEAQ (reference sequence). Trimming took off 6 bases at V and 2 bases at J, with 7 bases between the two ends. The CDR3 loop is CASRGGNTEAFF. Written as DNA, the CDR3 is TGTGCCAGCAGGGGTGGTAACACTGAAGCTTTCTTT.

This clonotype occurred a few times. The gene calls are TRBV29-1 and TRBJ2-1, with TRBD1 as a possible D gene (6 bases). Per germline, CDR1 SQVTM and CDR2 ANQGSEA. V lost 7 bases and J 3 bases, leaving 10 bases between the germline ends. The CDR3 runs 12 residues. This chain's CDR3 is CSGGQSYNEQFF. DNA of the CDR3: TGCAGCGGTGGACAGAGCTACAATGAGCAGTTCTTC.

The chain uses TRBV5-1 and TRBJ2-2; 14 positions agree with TRBD2. The junction had 13 bases not matched to a gene; V was cut back by 1 base and J by 5 bases. There are 20 residues in the CDR3. The germline CDR1 and CDR2 sequences are SGHRS and YFSETQ. This CDR3 is CASSLSLPGLAGAVTGELFF. Here the CDR3 DNA reads TGCGCCAGCAGCTTGTCCCTTCCGGGACTAGCGGGAGCTGTTACCGGGGAGCTGTTTTTT.